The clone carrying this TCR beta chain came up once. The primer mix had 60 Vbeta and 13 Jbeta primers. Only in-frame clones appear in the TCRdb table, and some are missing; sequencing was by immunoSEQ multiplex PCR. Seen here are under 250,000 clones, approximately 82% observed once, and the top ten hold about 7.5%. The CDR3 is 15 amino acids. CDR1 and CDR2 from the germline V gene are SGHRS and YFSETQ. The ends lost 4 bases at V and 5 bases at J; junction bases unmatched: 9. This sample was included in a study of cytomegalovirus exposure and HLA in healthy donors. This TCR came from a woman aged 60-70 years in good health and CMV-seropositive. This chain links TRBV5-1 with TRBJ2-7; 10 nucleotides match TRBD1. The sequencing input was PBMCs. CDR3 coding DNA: TGCGCCAGCAGCCCCGGGGGGACAGGGGCTAACGAGCAGTACTTC. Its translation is CASSPGGTGANEQYF. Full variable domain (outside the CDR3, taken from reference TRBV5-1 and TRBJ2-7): KAGVTQTPRYLIKTRGQQVTLSCSPISGHRSVSWYQQTPGQGLQFLFEYFSETQRNKGNFPGRFSGRQFSNSRSEMNVSTLELGDSALYLCASSPGGTGANEQYFGPGTRLTVT.